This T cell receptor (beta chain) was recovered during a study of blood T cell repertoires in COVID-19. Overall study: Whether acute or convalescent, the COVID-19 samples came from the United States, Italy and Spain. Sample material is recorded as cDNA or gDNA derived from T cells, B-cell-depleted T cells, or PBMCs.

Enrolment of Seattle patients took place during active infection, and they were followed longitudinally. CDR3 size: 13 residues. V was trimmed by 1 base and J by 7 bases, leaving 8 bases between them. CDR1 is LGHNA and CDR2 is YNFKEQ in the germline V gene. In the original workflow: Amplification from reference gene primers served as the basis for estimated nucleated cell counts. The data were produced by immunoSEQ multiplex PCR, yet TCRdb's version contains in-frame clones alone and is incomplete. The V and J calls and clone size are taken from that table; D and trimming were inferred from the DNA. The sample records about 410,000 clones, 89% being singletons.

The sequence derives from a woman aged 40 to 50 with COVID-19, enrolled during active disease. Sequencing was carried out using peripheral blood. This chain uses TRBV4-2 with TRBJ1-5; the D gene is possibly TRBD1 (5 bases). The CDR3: CASSQVGGQPQHF. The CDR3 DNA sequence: TGTGCCAGCAGCCAAGTGGGGGGACAGCCCCAGCATTTT.